This T cell receptor beta chain was identified during a study of early T cells in non-severe SARS-CoV-2 infection. Germline V CDR1 and CDR2: SGHKS, YYEKEE (reference sequence). CDR3 size: 15 residues. Concerning this clonotype itself: Sequence at one end of the junction differs from germline and may be a read error.

The library protocol tagged individual cDNA molecules with unique molecular identifiers. TCRdb reprocessed the 5' RACE reads with MiXCR, giving one entry per CDR3 protein. The sample includes 100,000 to 150,000 distinct CDR3 sequences, under 15% of them seen just once. This TCR derives from an adult who was a healthcare worker with PCR-confirmed SARS-CoV-2 infection or an uninfected control (not recorded which). The rearrangement links TRBV5-5 to TRBJ2-7; 9 nucleotides match TRBD1. Sequencing was carried out using whole blood. The CDR3 DNA follows: TGTGTCAGCAGCCGGGGACAGGGTCCAGCCTACGAGCAGTACTTC. Translation gives CVSSRGQGPAYEQYF.